This T cell receptor beta chain stems from a study of T-cell memory formation after mild COVID-19. Across the whole study: The study found TCR clusters largely donor specific.

Germline V gene sequence: CDR1 SGHTA, CDR2 FQGNSA. The CDR3 length is 18 residues. J gave up 7 bases and V 1 base, and 10 bases lay outside the gene matches. MiXCR was run by TCRdb on the 5' RACE reads, yielding one entry per CDR3 protein. Altogether roughly 200,000 distinct CDR3 sequences are present, about a sixth being singletons, with the ten largest covering approximately 2.1%. The specimen was PBMCs or a T cell subset sorted from them (not recorded which). This receptor was taken from an adult woman who had mild COVID-19 (a few samples of this study predate the infection). Cell type and time point are not known. V gene TRBV7-2 combines with J gene TRBJ2-1, with 13 bases matching TRBD2. The CDR3 spells CASSLDGWTSGRGNEQFF. CDR3 DNA sequence: TGTGCCAGCAGCTTAGATGGATGGACTAGCGGGAGAGGTAATGAGCAGTTCTTC.